The 9 T cell receptor beta chains below were found in one sample sequenced in a study of cytomegalovirus exposure and HLA in healthy donors. Use of 60 Vbeta and 13 Jbeta primers characterized the PCR. Using immunoSEQ multiplex PCR, the repertoire was profiled, and TCRdb retains in-frame clones only, with some absent. Here the sample table reports under 40,000 clones. The sequenced material came from PBMCs. The receptors shown here come from a woman in her 40s in good health and CMV-seropositive.

The chain recombines TRBV7-6 with TRBJ2-1, with TRBD1 identical over 7 bases. V was clipped by 1 base and J by 3 bases; unmatched bases: 6. Germline V gene lookup returns CDR1 SGHVS and CDR2 FNYEAQ. This CDR3 comprises 16 residues. CDR3 sequence: CASSLGPTGLYNEQFF. For the CDR3, the DNA is TGTGCCAGCAGCTTAGGCCCGACAGGGCTCTACAATGAGCAGTTCTTC.

The chain has TRBV28 and TRBJ2-5, with 7 bases matching TRBD1. CDR3 length: 14 amino acids. V was pared by 7 bases and J by 7 bases, with 12 bases of the junction left unmatched. Germline CDR1 is MDHEN and CDR2 is SYDVKM. The CDR3 is CASTLGQGVGTQYF. Written as DNA, the CDR3 is TGTGCCAGCACCCTAGGGCAGGGGGTCGGGACCCAGTACTTC.

The J gene is TRBJ2-4, the V gene TRBV5-6; 12 bases map to TRBD2. With 2 bases clipped from V and 5 bases from J, the junction kept 5 bases outside the gene matches. The CDR3 runs 16 residues. Germline values: CDR1 SGHDT, CDR2 YYEEEE. Here the CDR3 DNA reads TGTGCCAGCAGCTTTCCCCTAGCGGGGGGGCAAAACATTCAGTACTTC. Its translation: CASSFPLAGGQNIQYF.

The gene calls are TRBV6-6 and TRBJ1-1; 7 nucleotides line up with TRBD1. The CDR3 covers 14 residues. V trimming: 4 bases; J trimming: 4 bases; junction bases outside the gene matches: 6. Per the germline V gene, CDR1 is MNHNY and CDR2 is SVGAGI (reference sequence). CDR3 in DNA: TGTGCCAGCAGTTCGACAGGGTCGGGCACTGAAGCTTTCTTT. This sequence encodes CASSSTGSGTEAFF.

The chain links TRBV7-2 to TRBJ2-7, with D perhaps TRBD2 (5 bases). The CDR3 is made up of 14 amino acids. Germline V gene data show CDR1 as SGHTA and CDR2 as FQGNSA. Trimming cost V 1 base and J 2 bases, with 9 bases left between them. As DNA, the CDR3 is TGTGCCAGCAGCTTAGGAGGGAGCGCCTACGAGCAGTACTTC. It is translated as CASSLGGSAYEQYF. The full variable domain, its missing parts supplied by reference TRBV7-2 and TRBJ2-7, is GAGVSQSPSNKVTEKGKDVELRCDPISGHTALYWYRQSLGQGLEFLIYFQGNSAPDKSGLPSDRFSAERTGGSVSTLTIQRTQQEDSAVYLCASSLGGSAYEQYFGPGTRLTVT.

The chain links TRBV18 to TRBJ1-1; 8 bases are shared with TRBD1. V lost 4 bases, J lost 4 bases, and 5 bases stayed unmatched. The CDR3 has 14 amino acids. Germline lookup yields CDR1 KGHSH and CDR2 LQKENI. CDR3 amino acids: CASSLKTGGTEAFF. The CDR3 coding sequence is TGTGCCAGCTCACTTAAAACAGGGGGCACTGAAGCTTTCTTT.

The chain couples TRBV25-1 to TRBJ2-5; 7 bases are a match to TRBD2. V lost 4 bases to trimming and J lost 9 bases; unmatched junction nucleotides: 2. CDR1 is MGHDK, CDR2 SYGVNS, per germline. CDR3 length: 11 amino acids. The CDR3 spells CASSGAGPQYF. Here the CDR3 DNA reads TGTGCCAGCAGTGGAGCGGGGCCCCAGTACTTC.

The chain combines TRBV5-1 with TRBJ2-5; 9 nucleotides match TRBD1. CDR3 length: 13 residues. The germline V gene has CDR1 SGHRS and CDR2 YFSETQ. Losses at the gene ends were 7 bases for V and 4 bases for J; bases not matched to a gene: 5. As DNA, the CDR3 is TGCGCCAGCGCGCTGGACAGGGGAGAGACCCAGTACTTC. Residues: CASALDRGETQYF.

The chain uses TRBV19 and TRBJ2-7; TRBD1 might be the D (6 bases). The CDR3 has 12 amino acids. Looked up from germline, CDR1 is LNHDA and CDR2 is SQIVND (reference sequence). Trimming took off 6 bases at V and 7 bases at J, with 13 bases between the two ends. CDR3 DNA sequence: TGTGCCAGTAGCCAGGGGCTGGGTGAGCAGTACTTC. Translation: CASSQGLGEQYF.